The sequence of this T cell receptor beta chain was determined in a study of T cell repertoires in cytomegalovirus infection. Study information: Matching HLA type and CMV infection were both indicated by public TCR beta signatures.

This clonotype came up many times. Its specificity is not known. TCRdb redid the calling of the reads with MiXCR, one entry per CDR3 protein. The sample lists fewer than 950,000 distinct CDR3 sequences; approximately 29% were seen once. The V and J ends lost 0 bases and 8 bases respectively, with 5 bases between them. The CDR3 has 13 residues. Sequencing was performed on cultured CD8+ T cells from PBMCs, taken from culture after CMV antigen stimulation. The clonotype was recovered from a human donor in good health (CMV status not recorded). Some clones in this sample may be carry-over from other donors' samples. The gene calls are TRBV12-3 or TRBV12-4 and TRBJ1-6, with unresolved D. The CDR3 nucleotides are TGTGCCAGCAGTTTAGCGATTTATTCACCCCTCCACTTT. Its translation: CASSLAIYSPLHF.